These 27 T cell receptor beta chains were all obtained from the same sample, sequenced in a study of CD8 T cells in ankylosing spondylitis. Whole-study findings and limits: Ankylosing spondylitis blood seemed to carry a telltale TCR beta motif made of roughly 8 highly homologous variants.

From the 5' RACE reads, TCRdb called clonotypes with MiXCR, one entry per CDR3 protein. Here the sample spans under 950,000 distinct CDR3 sequences, around 20% being singletons. These receptors' targets are unknown. Sequencing was performed on blood, either unsorted or a sorted T cell fraction (not recorded which). These receptors were obtained from a male donor with ankylosing spondylitis.

The chain carries TRBV7-9 and TRBJ2-5, with D tentatively TRBD1 (5 bases). Germline loops: CDR1 SEHNR, CDR2 FQNEAQ (reference sequence). The length of the CDR3 is 15 residues. The V end lost 5 bases, the J end lost 5 bases, and 18 bases lay between the germline ends. The CDR3 sequence is CASSLQVTEWETQYF. The CDR3 DNA sequence: TGTGCCAGCAGCCTACAGGTCACCGAGTGGGAGACCCAGTACTTC.

The V call is TRBV5-1, the J call TRBJ2-5, with a possible D match to TRBD1 (6 bases). CDR3 length: 13 amino acids. CDR1 SGHRS and CDR2 YFSETQ come from the germline V gene. Trimming pared 4 bases from V and 5 bases from J, leaving 12 bases between. The CDR3 DNA follows: TGCGCCAGCAGCCCAGGGGTTTTGGAGACCCAGTACTTC. This translates into CASSPGVLETQYF. Full variable domain (missing parts from reference TRBV5-1 and TRBJ2-5): KAGVTQTPRYLIKTRGQQVTLSCSPISGHRSVSWYQQTPGQGLQFLFEYFSETQRNKGNFPGRFSGRQFSNSRSEMNVSTLELGDSALYLCASSPGVLETQYFGPGTRLLVL.

The rearrangement uses TRBV6-2 or TRBV6-3 and TRBJ1-1; D call uncertain. Trimming shortened V by 6 bases and J by 11 bases, and 16 bases separated the two germline ends. CDR1 MNHEY and CDR2 SVGEGT come from the germline V gene. The CDR3 is 12 amino acids. The CDR3 nucleotides are TGTGCCAGCAGCGAGCTGGGATTCAGTGCTTTCTTT. This sequence encodes CASSELGFSAFF.

This chain connects TRBV10-3 to TRBJ1-2, with D possibly TRBD1 on 5 matching bases. This CDR3 comprises 16 residues. Deletions cut 6 bases from V and 1 base from J, with 18 bases between. Germline loops: CDR1 ENHRY, CDR2 SYGVKD. CDR3 DNA: TGTGCCATCAGATACGGGGCCGACCCCTTTAACTATGGCTACACCTTC. It is translated as CAIRYGADPFNYGYTF.

V gene TRBV20-1 combines with J gene TRBJ2-5; 12 nucleotides line up with TRBD2. V shed 4 bases and J 7 bases; nucleotides not matched to a gene: 10. This CDR3 region has 15 residues. Germline lookup yields CDR1 DFQATT and CDR2 SNEGSKA (reference sequence). The CDR3 loop is CSATTSGGHPRTQYF. CDR3 bases: TGCAGTGCTACGACTAGCGGGGGCCACCCAAGGACCCAGTACTTC.

There are a few counts of this clonotype. The chain has TRBV7-8 and TRBJ1-5, with D possibly TRBD1 on 5 matching bases. Looked up from germline, CDR1 is SGHVS and CDR2 is FQNEAQ. V lost 3 bases to trimming and J lost 4 bases, with 10 bases between them. This CDR3 region has 14 residues. Here the CDR3 reads CASSLQRGNQPQHF. CDR3 coding DNA: TGTGCCAGCAGCTTGCAAAGGGGAAATCAGCCCCAGCATTTT.

V and J are TRBV21-1 and TRBJ1-1; the table's D call, TRBD1, has no DNA check behind it. TRBV21-1 is noted as a pseudogene. The CDR3 covers 16 residues. The CDR3 loop is CASPGGAGGIDTEAFF. The CDR3 DNA reads TGTGCCAGCCCGGGGGGTGCAGGGGGCATTGACACTGAAGCTTTCTTT.

CDR3 bases: TGCAGCTTCAGGGGGCCGAGTGAAAAACTGTTTTTT. Translated, it gives CSFRGPSEKLFF. The chain employs TRBV20-1 and TRBJ1-4; 8 nucleotides line up with TRBD1. Germline-derived CDR1 and CDR2 are DFQATT and SNEGSKA (reference sequence). This CDR3 has 12 amino acids.

The chain carries TRBV20-1 and TRBJ1-3; no clear D. The CDR3 is made up of 13 amino acids. With 3 bases removed from V and 1 base from J, the gap between germline ends came to 7 bases. The germline V gene has CDR1 DFQATT and CDR2 SNEGSKA (reference sequence). Here the CDR3 DNA reads TGCAGTGCTAGGGATTTTTCTGGAAACACCATATATTTT. It encodes CSARDFSGNTIYF.

The chain couples TRBV7-9 to TRBJ1-2, with TRBD1 matching 7 bases. Germline V gene lookup returns CDR1 SEHNR and CDR2 FQNEAQ (reference sequence). Losses at the gene ends were 2 bases for V and 7 bases for J; bases not matched to a gene: 4. CDR3 length: 13 residues. The CDR3 protein is CASSLRGGTGYTF. In nucleotides, the CDR3 is TGTGCCAGCAGCTTACGAGGGGGCACTGGCTACACCTTC. The full variable domain, rest sourced from reference TRBV7-9 and TRBJ1-2, is DTGVSQNPRHKITKRGQNVTFRCDPISEHNRLYWYRQTLGQGPEFLTYFQNEAQLEKSRLLSDRFSAERPKGSFSTLEIQRTEQGDSAMYLCASSLRGGTGYTFGSGTRLTVV.

The J gene is TRBJ2-2, the V gene TRBV29-1; D gene uncertain. V lost 6 bases, J lost 3 bases, and 11 bases lay in between. Germline-derived CDR1 and CDR2 are SQVTM and ANQGSEA. CDR3 size: 13 residues. CDR3 sequence reads: CSVLYVDTGELFF. The CDR3 coding sequence is TGCAGCGTGTTATACGTGGACACCGGGGAGCTGTTTTTT.

The sample holds one count of this clonotype. V gene TRBV3-1 combines with J gene TRBJ2-7; 12 bases are a match to TRBD2. The V gene's germline CDR1 is LGHDT and CDR2 YNNKEL (reference sequence). CDR3 length: 15 residues. With 4 bases clipped from V and 7 bases from J, the junction kept 8 bases outside the gene matches. CDR3 protein: CASSRGLAGRGEQYF. For the CDR3, the DNA is TGTGCCAGCAGCCGAGGACTAGCGGGGCGAGGGGAGCAGTACTTC.

The chain has TRBV6-5 and TRBJ1-1; no clear D. The CDR3 consists of 15 residues. V was cut by 2 bases and J by 0 bases, with 10 bases left in between. Germline V lookup: CDR1 MNHEY, CDR2 SVGAGI. CDR3 residues: CASSYGSVMNTEAFF. The CDR3 region has the DNA TGTGCCAGCAGTTACGGCTCTGTCATGAACACTGAAGCTTTCTTT.

The rearrangement uses TRBV12-3 or TRBV12-4 and TRBJ2-1; D perhaps matches TRBD2 (6 bases). Trimming stripped 8 bases from V and 6 bases from J, with 20 bases between. This CDR3 spans 15 amino acids. The CDR3 protein is CASGLGGLGLNEQFF. The CDR3 nucleotides are TGTGCCAGCGGCCTTGGGGGACTCGGCCTCAATGAGCAGTTCTTC.

This clonotype was recorded a few times. The CDR3 reads CASSERGVAPQETQYF. CDR3 sequence (DNA): TGCGCCAGCAGCGAGAGGGGGGTAGCACCTCAAGAGACCCAGTACTTC. The chain employs TRBV4-1 and TRBJ2-5; tentatively, D is TRBD1 or TRBD2 (6 bases each). Germline V gene sequence: CDR1 MGHRA, CDR2 YSYEKL. Trimming removed 5 bases from V and 2 bases from J, with 18 bases in between. The CDR3 length is 16 residues.

The genes are TRBV6-1 and TRBJ1-2, with TRBD1 as a possible D gene (5 bases). The CDR3 loop spans 14 amino acids. V lost 6 bases and J lost 4, with 15 bases in between. Germline CDR1 reads MNHNS; CDR2 reads SASEGT. The CDR3 nucleotides read TGTGCCAGCAGAGGGGTCCAGAAGGTCTATGGCTACACCTTC. Amino acids: CASRGVQKVYGYTF.

This clonotype was counted a few times. The chain recombines TRBV24-1 with TRBJ2-7, with TRBD1 as a possible D gene (5 bases). The CDR3 loop spans 14 amino acids. Trimming left V 4 bases short and J 7 bases short, with 16 bases between. The germline V gene encodes CDR1 KGHDR and CDR2 SFDVKD. CDR3 bases: TGTGCCACCAGTGACCCCGACGTGCCAGGGGAGCAGTACTTC. This gives the protein CATSDPDVPGEQYF.

This clonotype was observed a handful of times. The rearrangement links TRBV7-9 to TRBJ2-7, with 7 bases fitting TRBD1. J lost 2 bases, V lost 4 bases, and 8 bases had no gene match. Per germline, CDR1 SEHNR and CDR2 FQNEAQ (reference sequence). The CDR3 contains 15 residues. This CDR3 is CASSSARGQAYEQYF. As DNA, the CDR3 is TGTGCCAGCAGCTCAGCAAGGGGGCAGGCCTACGAGCAGTACTTC. Variable domain in full (rest from reference TRBV7-9 and TRBJ2-7): DTGVSQNPRHKITKRGQNVTFRCDPISEHNRLYWYRQTLGQGPEFLTYFQNEAQLEKSRLLSDRFSAERPKGSFSTLEIQRTEQGDSAMYLCASSSARGQAYEQYFGPGTRLTVT.

This chain links TRBV13 with TRBJ2-1, with 8 bases fitting TRBD2. The V segment lost 5 bases and the J segment 0 bases; nucleotides outside the gene matches: 15. The germline CDR1 and CDR2 sequences are PRHDT and FYEKMQ (reference sequence). This CDR3 contains 19 residues. Written as DNA, the CDR3 is TGTGCCAGCAGCCCCAGGGCTAGCGGGTCCCCCCGCTCCTACAATGAGCAGTTCTTC. Translating gives CASSPRASGSPRSYNEQFF. The full variable domain, its missing parts supplied by reference TRBV13 and TRBJ2-1, is AAGVIQSPRHLIKEKRETATLKCYPIPRHDTVYWYQQGPGQDPQFLISFYEKMQSDKGSIPDRFSAQQFSDYHSELNMSSLELGDSALYFCASSPRASGSPRSYNEQFFGPGTRLTVL.

The chain employs TRBV6-1 and TRBJ1-2, with D maybe TRBD1 (5 bases). This CDR3 is 14 amino acids long. V was trimmed by 4 bases and J by 4 bases, leaving 13 bases between them. Germline V gene data show CDR1 as MNHNS and CDR2 as SASEGT. The CDR3 sequence is CASSVLRGTYGYTF. CDR3 DNA sequence: TGTGCCAGCAGTGTCCTTAGGGGCACCTATGGCTACACCTTC.

This clonotype was seen a few times. The V call is TRBV28, the J call TRBJ2-5, with D tentatively TRBD1 (5 bases). The germline gives CDR1 MDHEN, CDR2 SYDVKM. V was trimmed by 8 bases and J by 4 bases, leaving 17 bases between them. The length of the CDR3 is 14 residues. The CDR3 protein is CASLNSWGAETQYF. CDR3 coding DNA: TGTGCCAGCCTGAATAGTTGGGGCGCAGAGACCCAGTACTTC.

This clonotype showed up just a few times. This chain uses TRBV6-1 with TRBJ2-1; no clear D gene. The CDR3 is 15 amino acids. V was pared by 7 bases and J by 0 bases, with 13 bases between. CDR1 MNHNS and CDR2 SASEGT come from the germline V gene. CDR3 DNA: TGTGCCAGCAAGAGGCTAGGAAGCTCCTACAATGAGCAGTTCTTC. Amino acids: CASKRLGSSYNEQFF.

The rearrangement joins TRBV7-6 to TRBJ2-2, with D possibly TRBD1 on 6 matching bases. Germline V lookup: CDR1 SGHVS, CDR2 FNYEAQ. There are 13 residues in the CDR3. V was pared by 4 bases and J by 6 bases, with 9 bases between. As DNA, the CDR3 is TGTGCCAGCAGCTCCCAGGGGCCCGGGGAGCTGTTTTTT. Encoded protein: CASSSQGPGELFF. The whole variable domain, filled in from reference TRBV7-6 and TRBJ2-2, reads GAGVSQSPRYKVTKRGQDVALRCDPISGHVSLYWYRQALGQGPEFLTYFNYEAQQDKSGLPNDRFSAERPEGSISTLTIQRTEQRDSAMYRCASSSQGPGELFFGEGSRLTVL.

V gene TRBV12-3 or TRBV12-4 combines with J gene TRBJ2-1; 16 positions agree with TRBD2. The ends lost 8 bases at V and 7 bases at J; junction bases unmatched: 8. The CDR3 consists of 16 residues. The CDR3 here is CASWGLAGGPGNEQFF. CDR3 in DNA: TGTGCCAGCTGGGGACTAGCGGGAGGGCCGGGTAATGAGCAGTTCTTC.

This clonotype came up a few times. This chain connects TRBV25-1 to TRBJ1-1; 7 bases are a match to TRBD1. The V and J ends lost 3 bases and 0 bases, in that order; junction bases with no gene match: 4. The CDR3 is made up of 15 amino acids. Germline V gene lookup returns CDR1 MGHDK and CDR2 SYGVNS. The DNA of the CDR3 is TGTGCCAGCAGTGATCCGGGACAGATGAACACTGAAGCTTTCTTT. Translated, it gives CASSDPGQMNTEAFF.

The chain links TRBV12-3 or TRBV12-4 to TRBJ1-5, with 9 bases aligning to TRBD1. This CDR3 contains 15 residues. Losses at the gene ends were 6 bases for V and 5 bases for J; bases not matched to a gene: 8. The CDR3 reads CASSPRTGVDQPQHF. The CDR3 DNA follows: TGTGCCAGCAGCCCCCGGACAGGGGTAGATCAGCCCCAGCATTTT.

The chain recombines TRBV12-3 or TRBV12-4 with TRBJ2-1, with 7 bases that match TRBD2. The CDR3 length is 13 residues. Trimming cost V 6 bases and J 9 bases; bases outside gene matches: 8. CDR3 amino acids: CASSTAGEGEQFF. CDR3 coding DNA: TGTGCCAGCAGCACCGCGGGGGAGGGTGAGCAGTTCTTC.